One sample yielded the 9 T cell receptor beta chains listed below, sequenced in a study of blood T cell repertoires in COVID-19. TCRdb keeps only in-frame clones here, not all; method: immunoSEQ multiplex PCR. This table holds roughly 170,000 clones, 70% to 90% found once. The sequencing sample was made of peripheral blood. Every receptor here comes from a woman in her 50s with COVID-19, enrolled during active disease.

The chain joins TRBV7-3 to TRBJ2-3; TRBD1 aligns across 12 bases. This CDR3 is 16 amino acids long. Germline loops: CDR1 SGHTA, CDR2 FQGTGA. With 5 bases clipped from V and 6 bases from J, the junction kept 9 bases outside the gene matches. This CDR3 is CASSPRDRGLSDTQYF. For the CDR3, the DNA is TGTGCCAGCAGCCCCCGGGACAGGGGGCTCTCGGATACGCAGTATTTT.

The chain has TRBV29-1 and TRBJ2-6; D unclear. Germline V gives CDR1 SQVTM, CDR2 ANQGSEA. The CDR3 has 14 amino acids. V was trimmed by 4 bases and J by 0 bases, leaving 7 bases between them. CDR3 in DNA: TGCAGCGTTGGAACCAGCTCTGGGGCCAACGTCCTGACTTTC. Translated, it gives CSVGTSSGANVLTF. Full variable domain (remainder filled in from reference TRBV29-1 and TRBJ2-6): SAVISQKPSRDICQRGTSLTIQCQVDSQVTMMFWYRQQPGQSLTLIATANQGSEATYESGFVIDKFPISRPNLTFSTLTVSNMSPEDSSIYLCSVGTSSGANVLTFGAGSRLTVL.

The rearrangement links TRBV7-9 to TRBJ1-1; 10 bases fit TRBD1. Germline V CDR1 and CDR2: SEHNR, FQNEAQ (reference sequence). The junction had 1 base not matched to a gene; V was cut back by 4 bases and J by 2 bases. There are 14 residues in the CDR3. The CDR3 nucleotides read TGTGCCAGCAGCTGGACAGGGGGAAACACTGAAGCTTTCTTT. Amino acid sequence: CASSWTGGNTEAFF.

The genes are TRBV19 and TRBJ1-5; 9 bases map to TRBD1. Germline V CDR1 and CDR2: LNHDA, SQIVND (reference sequence). This CDR3 spans 15 amino acids. The V gene end was trimmed by 3 bases and the J gene end by 12 bases; junction bases not matched to a gene: 12. CDR3 region: CASSMGTGREGGQHF. Here the CDR3 DNA reads TGTGCCAGTAGTATGGGGACAGGGAGGGAGGGTGGCCAGCATTTT.

The chain couples TRBV7-9 to TRBJ1-4, with D maybe TRBD1 (5 bases). Germline CDR1 reads SEHNR; CDR2 reads FQNEAQ (reference sequence). This CDR3 has 16 residues. V lost 5 bases to trimming and J lost 0 bases, with 13 bases between them. CDR3 bases: TGTGCCAGCAGCCCCGGACAACAAACAACTAATGAAAAACTGTTTTTT. Its protein product is CASSPGQQTTNEKLFF.

V gene TRBV2 combines with J gene TRBJ2-5; 8 bases agree with TRBD1. The trim removed 4 bases at V and 5 bases at J, leaving 6 bases unmatched. Germline CDR1 reads SNHLY; CDR2 reads FYNNEI. The CDR3 is 14 residues long. The DNA of the CDR3 is TGTGCCAGCAGTGGGGGGACAGGTTTTGAGACCCAGTACTTC. This codes for CASSGGTGFETQYF.

The genes are TRBV2 and TRBJ1-1; D gene unclear. Trimming removed 3 bases from V and 8 bases from J, with 13 bases in between. Per germline, CDR1 SNHLY and CDR2 FYNNEI. The CDR3 contains 13 residues. The CDR3 reads CASSDNSRQEAFF. The CDR3 DNA follows: TGTGCCAGCAGTGACAACAGCCGTCAGGAAGCTTTCTTT.

This chain links TRBV5-4 with TRBJ1-1; D gene unclear. The CDR3 spans 11 residues. Germline V CDR1 and CDR2: SGHNT, YYREEE (reference sequence). Trimming took off 0 bases at V and 11 bases at J, with 8 bases between the two ends. DNA of the CDR3: TGTGCCAGCAGCTTGGGAGGGTACGCTTTCTTT. This translates into CASSLGGYAFF.

The J gene is TRBJ2-2, the V gene TRBV4-1; D gene uncertain. From germline, CDR1 is MGHRA and CDR2 YSYEKL. The ends were cut back, 6 bases at V and 1 base at J, with 9 bases in the middle. The CDR3 totals 14 residues. The DNA of the CDR3 is TGCGCCAGCAGTCACCTACTGAACACCGGGGAGCTGTTTTTT. Translation: CASSHLLNTGELFF.